This T cell receptor (beta chain) was documented in a study of OX40 agonist ivuxolimab in advanced cancers. Study-level points and caveats: Expanded clones belonging to CD8+ T cells outnumbered, on average, those of CD4+. CD4+ and CD8+ T cells in blood underwent clonal expansion by week 6 at 0.1 to 3.0 mg/kg. It was also the case that some nonresponders had low normalized T-cell clonal expansion.

A remark on this clone: Its matching antigen is unknown.

The table came from immunoSEQ multiplex PCR; TCRdb's copy has only in-frame clones and leaves some out. The repertoire holds about 43,000 clones, with over 90% as singletons. Patients were excluded for autoimmune disease history or systemic immunosuppression. The junction had 3 bases not matched to a gene; V was cut back by 0 bases and J by 0 bases. Germline CDR1 is LGHNA and CDR2 is YSLEER. The CDR3 has 17 amino acids. This TCR was sampled from an adult with an advanced solid tumor such as melanoma, head and neck, liver or kidney cancer. The sequencing here drew on CD4+ or CD8+ T cells sorted from blood, taken in a trial of the OX40 agonist ivuxolimab. The chain uses TRBV4-3 and TRBJ2-2, with 8 bases matching TRBD1. The CDR3 sequence is CASSQDLTGANTGELFF. The CDR3 DNA reads as TGCGCCAGCAGCCAAGACTTGACAGGGGCGAACACCGGGGAGCTGTTTTTT.